This TCR beta chain stems from a study of OX40 agonist ivuxolimab in advanced cancers. Study summary: A mean age of approximately 64 years, range about 20 to 79, was recorded, and more than 80% were male. Study-level results: On average, CD8+ T cells had more expanded clones than CD4+.

As regards this clone: The antigen remains unidentified.

Produced via immunoSEQ multiplex PCR; TCRdb's table is partial and in-frame only. The top ten clones hold approximately 0.58% of a sample with 100,000 to 110,000 clones, under 95% of them seen once. The V and J ends lost 0 bases and 5 bases respectively, with 7 bases between them. The germline V gene has CDR1 SGHTA and CDR2 FQGTGA. The CDR3 sequence is 14 residues long. The origin of this receptor is an adult with an advanced solid tumor such as melanoma, head and neck, liver or kidney cancer. This chain uses TRBV7-3 with TRBJ2-2; D is uncertain. The sequencing here drew on CD4+ or CD8+ T cells sorted from blood, taken in a trial of the OX40 agonist ivuxolimab. The CDR3: CASSLTSGTGELFF. The CDR3 DNA reads as TGTGCCAGCAGCTTAACTTCTGGAACCGGGGAGCTGTTTTTT.